This T cell receptor (beta chain) appears in the sequencing data of a study of blood T cells in healthy people across ages. V lost 4 bases and J 7 bases, leaving 17 bases between the germline ends. CDR3 length: 15 amino acids. Germline V CDR1 and CDR2: SGHRS, YFSETQ. Total RNA extracted from each sample amounted to at least 5.5 micrograms. A sample-barcoded 5' primer and a J-beta primer mix were used in a second PCR of roughly 6 to 12 cycles. TCRdb re-called the 5' RACE reads with MiXCR, one entry per CDR3 protein. This sample has about a million distinct CDR3 sequences, with under 40% found just once.

Sample: blood. The V call is TRBV5-1, the J call TRBJ1-4; a possible D gene is TRBD1 (5 bases). The source is a man aged 18 to 35 in good health. CDR3 protein: CASSALQDSGEKLFF. The CDR3 DNA reads as TGCGCCAGCAGCGCCCTACAGGATTCGGGTGAAAAACTGTTTTTT.